What follows are 10 T cell receptor beta chains derived from one specimen sequenced in a study of CD8+ T cells in alopecia areata. As the sequencing template, cDNA was produced by extracting RNA and reverse transcribing it. Some clones are missing from TCRdb's copy, which holds only in-frame ones; the method was immunoSEQ multiplex PCR. The profile shows tens of thousands of clones, about half of them singletons. Treatment described: oral pan-JAK inhibitor, 5-10 mg twice daily. This sample comprised CD8+ T cells sorted from blood, obtained at approximately week 36, from a patient treated with tofacitinib. The receptor source for this set is a human donor with alopecia areata.

This chain uses TRBV15 with TRBJ1-2, with 9 bases aligning to TRBD1. Germline assignment: CDR1 LNHNV and CDR2 YYDKDF (reference sequence). V lost 3 bases, J lost 4 bases, and 3 bases stayed unmatched. There are 14 residues in the CDR3. The DNA of the CDR3 is TGTGCCACCAGCAGCCGGGACAGGGTCTATGGCTACACCTTC. Its translation is CATSSRDRVYGYTF.

In its sample, this clone was seen once. The chain carries TRBV7-9 and TRBJ2-7; maybe TRBD2 (7 bases). Trimming removed 5 bases from V and 5 bases from J, with 10 bases in between. Germline CDR1 SEHNR, CDR2 FQNEAQ (reference sequence). The CDR3 is made up of 12 amino acids. CDR3 bases: TGTGCCAGCAGCGGCGGGGGCGACGAGCAGTACTTC. This gives the protein CASSGGGDEQYF.

The gene calls are TRBV5-1 and TRBJ2-7; D not resolved. V was clipped by 0 bases and J by 2 bases, with 9 bases between them. The CDR3 consists of 14 residues. Germline CDR1 and CDR2: SGHRS and YFSETQ. Here the CDR3 reads CASSLESRTYEQYF. CDR3 nucleotides: TGCGCCAGCAGCTTGGAGAGTAGGACCTACGAGCAGTACTTC.

In its sample, this clone was seen a few times. The chain couples TRBV5-1 to TRBJ2-7; D not certain. This CDR3 is 13 amino acids long. Germline-derived CDR1 and CDR2 are SGHRS and YFSETQ. V dropped 6 bases and J dropped 7 bases, with 17 bases sitting between them. CDR3 DNA sequence: TGCGCCAGCATGAATGGGCAGTCCGGGGAGCAGTACTTC. It translates to CASMNGQSGEQYF.

This clone was observed a few times. This chain joins TRBV27 and TRBJ2-4, with TRBD1 as a possible D gene (6 bases). This CDR3 contains 15 residues. V was shortened by 1 base and J by 7 bases, with 14 bases between the two germline ends. Germline CDR1 and CDR2: MNHEY and SMNVEV (reference sequence). The DNA for the CDR3 is TGTGCCAGCAGTTTATACGGCAGGGGTAGCAACATTCAGTACTTC. Translation: CASSLYGRGSNIQYF.

The rearrangement joins TRBV9 to TRBJ2-1, with 7 bases lining up with TRBD1. This CDR3 is built from 16 residues. The V and J ends lost 0 bases and 3 bases, in that order; junction bases with no gene match: 6. Per the germline V gene, CDR1 is SGDLS and CDR2 is YYNGEE. The CDR3 is CASSVVGQGVYNEQFF. The CDR3 DNA follows: TGTGCCAGCAGCGTAGTGGGCCAGGGGGTCTACAATGAGCAGTTCTTC. Looking up the rest from reference TRBV9 and TRBJ2-1 gives the full variable domain: DSGVTQTPKHLITATGQRVTLRCSPRSGDLSVYWYQQSLDQGLQFLIQYYNGEERAKGNILERFSAQQFPDLHSELNLSSLELGDSALYFCASSVVGQGVYNEQFFGPGTRLTVL.

J is TRBJ2-7 and V is TRBV5-4; TRBD2 is a possible D gene (6 bases). Germline lookup yields CDR1 SGHNT and CDR2 YYREEE (reference sequence). The V end lost 0 bases, the J end lost 2 bases, and 12 bases lay between the germline ends. This CDR3 spans 15 amino acids. This chain's CDR3 is CASSLAAGSTYEQYF. The DNA of the CDR3 is TGTGCCAGCAGCTTGGCTGCGGGATCAACCTACGAGCAGTACTTC.

This clone was observed a few times. The CDR3 protein is CASGRFGETQYF. Written as DNA, the CDR3 is TGTGCCAGCGGGCGTTTCGGTGAGACCCAGTACTTC. The V call is TRBV27, the J call TRBJ2-5; D gene unclear. V was shortened by 8 bases and J by 5 bases, with 12 bases between the two germline ends. This CDR3 has 12 amino acids. Germline V gene lookup returns CDR1 MNHEY and CDR2 SMNVEV (reference sequence).

V usage is TRBV5-1 and J usage is TRBJ2-7; tentatively, D is TRBD1 or TRBD2 (5 bases each). Trimming shortened V by 2 bases and J by 5 bases, and 14 bases separated the two germline ends. The CDR3 is made up of 14 amino acids. The germline V gene has CDR1 SGHRS and CDR2 YFSETQ. This chain's CDR3 is CASSLRDEGNEQYF. In DNA form, the CDR3 reads TGCGCCAGCAGCTTAAGGGACGAGGGAAACGAGCAGTACTTC.

This clone showed up just a few times. The chain links TRBV29-1 to TRBJ1-1, with D possibly being TRBD1 (5 bases). V was clipped by 2 bases and J by 4 bases, with 14 bases between them. The CDR3 is made up of 14 amino acids. The germline CDR1 and CDR2 sequences are SQVTM and ANQGSEA. This CDR3 is CSVEPRTGGTEAFF. The DNA for the CDR3 is TGCAGCGTTGAACCCCGGACGGGGGGCACTGAAGCTTTCTTT.